The rows below give T cell receptor beta chains drawn from one sample of a study of beta chain features in type 1 diabetes. TCRdb's table, derived via immunoSEQ multiplex PCR, lists solely in-frame clones and lacks some. The sample contains 350,000 to 400,000 clones, roughly 15% of which appear only once. Sequenced material: naive CD4+ T cells from blood. Receptor source: a young woman in good health. CDR3s include the opening cysteine and the closing phenylalanine or tryptophan.

CDR3 protein: CAWRRGGVEQFF
V gene: TRBV30
J gene: TRBJ2-1

CDR3 protein: CASSLWTGDTEAFF
V gene: TRBV7-2
J gene: TRBJ1-1

CDR3 protein: CASSQEGLASGELFF
V gene: TRBV4-1
J gene: TRBJ2-2

CDR3 protein: CASSLEQAFGGYTF
V gene: TRBV7-2
J gene: TRBJ1-2

CDR3 protein: CASSVELTWRPYEQYF
V gene: TRBV9
J gene: TRBJ2-7

CDR3 protein: CASSAIRDRGLGAFF
V gene: TRBV19
J gene: TRBJ1-1

CDR3 protein: CASSLAGSLGNEQFF
V gene: TRBV5-1
J gene: TRBJ2-1

CDR3 protein: CASSSGQSAYGYTF
V gene: TRBV28
J gene: TRBJ1-2

CDR3 protein: CASSRDSVYGYTF
V gene: TRBV5-1
J gene: TRBJ1-2

CDR3 protein: CASSLAEEQYF
V gene: TRBV5-1
J gene: TRBJ2-7

CDR3 protein: CASSSPQVQETQYF
V gene: TRBV7-9
J gene: TRBJ2-5

CDR3 protein: CSVGGQGLSSLTEAFF
V gene: TRBV29-1
J gene: TRBJ1-1

CDR3 protein: CASSPGTASNEQFF
V gene: TRBV5-1
J gene: TRBJ2-1

CDR3 protein: CSARRGTDTQYF
V gene: TRBV29-1
J gene: TRBJ2-3

CDR3 protein: CASSERYQETQYF
V gene: TRBV28
J gene: TRBJ2-5

CDR3 protein: CASSRAGLYEQYF
V gene: TRBV18
J gene: TRBJ2-7

CDR3 protein: CASSLVPGAASYNEQFF
V gene: TRBV5-1
J gene: TRBJ2-1

CDR3 protein: CASKSGTSGTNEQFF
V gene: TRBV5-1
J gene: TRBJ2-1

CDR3 protein: CASSQRGIAKNIQYF
V gene: TRBV4-3
J gene: TRBJ2-4

CDR3 protein: CASSLAYRGPTDTQYF
V gene: TRBV7-2
J gene: TRBJ2-3

CDR3 protein: CASSPIQNTEAFF
V gene: TRBV18
J gene: TRBJ1-1

CDR3 protein: CASSAQLRGLGADTQYF
V gene: TRBV9
J gene: TRBJ2-3

CDR3 protein: CASSVGTATNEKLFF
V gene: TRBV9
J gene: TRBJ1-4

CDR3 protein: CASRIGLAPSSYEQYF
V gene: TRBV28
J gene: TRBJ2-7

CDR3 protein: CAWGPGTAGNTIYF
V gene: TRBV30
J gene: TRBJ1-3

CDR3 protein: CASSVGLTFGSDTQYF
V gene: TRBV9
J gene: TRBJ2-3

CDR3 protein: CASSPEGTSGANVLTF
V gene: TRBV7-2
J gene: TRBJ2-6